The present entry profiles one TCR beta chain with its context. Antigen unknown. Unique molecular identifiers tagged individual cDNA molecules. TCRdb recomputed calls from the 5' RACE reads with MiXCR, one row per CDR3 protein. The table records approximately 69,000 distinct CDR3 sequences, 10% to 12% of them present only once. This sample is drawn from a study of early T cells in non-severe SARS-CoV-2 infection. Study at large: With bulk RNA from unsorted whole blood as input, sequencing yielded unpaired chains.

Study-wide results and caveats: Sequences matched to VDJdb favored anti-spike CD8 responses, while private and CD4 specificities were missed.

There are 13 residues in the CDR3. From germline, CDR1 is ENHRY and CDR2 SYGVKD. The V gene lost 3 bases and the J gene lost 7 bases, with 9 bases spanning the gap. The rearrangement links TRBV10-3 to TRBJ1-4; D is uncertain. This TCR derives from an adult who was a healthcare worker with PCR-confirmed SARS-CoV-2 infection or an uninfected control (not recorded which). The sample here was whole blood, taken at baseline. The CDR3 protein is CAISDRISEKLFF. Here the CDR3 DNA reads TGTGCCATCAGTGACAGGATAAGTGAAAAACTGTTTTTT.